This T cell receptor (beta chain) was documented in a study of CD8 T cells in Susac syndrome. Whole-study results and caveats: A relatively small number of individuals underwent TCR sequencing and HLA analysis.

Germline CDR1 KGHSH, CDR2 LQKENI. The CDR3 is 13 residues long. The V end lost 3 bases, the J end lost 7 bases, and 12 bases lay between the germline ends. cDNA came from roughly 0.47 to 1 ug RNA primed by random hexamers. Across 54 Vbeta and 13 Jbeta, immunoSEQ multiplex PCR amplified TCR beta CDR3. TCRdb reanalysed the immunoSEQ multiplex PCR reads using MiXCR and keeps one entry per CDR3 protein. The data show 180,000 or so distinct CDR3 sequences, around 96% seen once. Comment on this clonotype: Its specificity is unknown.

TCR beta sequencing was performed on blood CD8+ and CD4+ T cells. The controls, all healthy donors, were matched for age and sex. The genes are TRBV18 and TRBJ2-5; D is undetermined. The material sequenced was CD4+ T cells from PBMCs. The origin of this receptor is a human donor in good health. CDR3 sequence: CASSPGPSGTQYF. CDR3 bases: TGTGCCAGCTCACCGGGTCCATCAGGGACCCAGTACTTC.